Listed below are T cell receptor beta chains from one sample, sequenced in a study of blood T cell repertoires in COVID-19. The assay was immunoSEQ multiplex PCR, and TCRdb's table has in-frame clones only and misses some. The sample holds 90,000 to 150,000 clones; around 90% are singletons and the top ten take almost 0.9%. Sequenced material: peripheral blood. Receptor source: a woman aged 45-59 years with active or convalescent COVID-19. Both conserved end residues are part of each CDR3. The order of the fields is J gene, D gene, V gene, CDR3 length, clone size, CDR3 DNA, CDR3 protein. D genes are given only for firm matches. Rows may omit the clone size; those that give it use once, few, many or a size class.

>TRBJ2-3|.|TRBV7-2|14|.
TGTGCCAGCAGCGGCGGGAACTGGCCAGATACGCAGTATTTT
CASSGGNWPDTQYF
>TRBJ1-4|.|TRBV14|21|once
TGTGCCAGCAGCCAAGAAGAACGGTTCTGGGACATCACGCGAGCAGATGAAAAACTGTTTTTT
CASSQEERFWDITRADEKLFF
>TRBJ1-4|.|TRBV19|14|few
TGTGCCAGTAGTATGACAGGAGTTAATGAAAAACTGTTTTTT
CASSMTGVNEKLFF
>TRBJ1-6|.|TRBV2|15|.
TGTGCCAGCAGTACCGACAGCTCCTATAATTCACCCCTCCACTTT
CASSTDSSYNSPLHF
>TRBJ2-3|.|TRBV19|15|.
TGTGCCAGTAGTATCCGAGGCTTTAGCACAGATACGCAGTATTTT
CASSIRGFSTDTQYF
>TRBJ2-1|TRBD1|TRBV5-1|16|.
TGCGCCAGCAGCTTGGGGGACAGACACTCCTACAATGAGCAGTTCTTC
CASSLGDRHSYNEQFF
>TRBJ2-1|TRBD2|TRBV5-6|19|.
TGTGCCAGCGAAGACGCTCGCAAGCGGGAGAGGGAGGGTGACAATGAGCAGTTCTTC
CASEDARKREREGDNEQFF
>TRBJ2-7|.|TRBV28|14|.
TGTGCCAGCAGCCCAGGGCCCACTCCCTACGAGCAGTACTTC
CASSPGPTPYEQYF
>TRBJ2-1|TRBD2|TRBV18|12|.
TGTGCCAGCTCCGGACTAGCAAATGAGCAGTTCTTC
CASSGLANEQFF
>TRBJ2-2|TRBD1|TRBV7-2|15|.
TGTGCCAGCAGCCCGGACAGGGCGAACACCGGGGAGCTGTTTTTT
CASSPDRANTGELFF
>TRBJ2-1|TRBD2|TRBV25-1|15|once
TGTGCCAGCAGTTCTATAGCGGGAGAAGTCAATGAGCAGTTCTTC
CASSSIAGEVNEQFF
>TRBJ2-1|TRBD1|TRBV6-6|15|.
TGTGCCAGCAGCCCCACCGGACAGGGGGCGGGAGAGCAGTTCTTC
CASSPTGQGAGEQFF
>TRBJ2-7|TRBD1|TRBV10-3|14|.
TGTGCCATCAGTCCGGGACAGGGGTTCGGCGAGCAGTACTTC
CAISPGQGFGEQYF
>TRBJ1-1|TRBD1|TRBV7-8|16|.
TGTGCCAGCAGCCCAGGGACAGGGACCTCTGGGACTGAAGCTTTCTTT
CASSPGTGTSGTEAFF
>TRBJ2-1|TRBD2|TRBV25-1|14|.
TGTGCCAGCCAGACTAGCGGACAATACAATGAGCAGTTCTTC
CASQTSGQYNEQFF
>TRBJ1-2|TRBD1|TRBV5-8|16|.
TGTGCCAGAAATAAACGTGGGACAGACACTAACTATGGCTACACCTTC
CARNKRGTDTNYGYTF
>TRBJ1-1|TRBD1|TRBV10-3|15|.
TGTGCCACTCTGAAAGGGACAGCCGGAGCATCTGAAGCTTTCTTT
CATLKGTAGASEAFF
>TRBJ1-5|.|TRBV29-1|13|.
TGCAGCGCGGCCGGTTCGGGCAATCAGCCCCAGCATTTT
CSAAGSGNQPQHF
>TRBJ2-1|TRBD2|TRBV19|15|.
TGTGCCAGTAGTAGTACTAGCGGGAGGATCAATGAGCAGTTCTTC
CASSSTSGRINEQFF
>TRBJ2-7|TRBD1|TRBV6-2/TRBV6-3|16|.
TGTGCCAGCAGTTACCTGGACAGGGGAAGCTCCTACGAGCAGTACTTC
CASSYLDRGSSYEQYF
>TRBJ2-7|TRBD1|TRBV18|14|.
TGTGCCAGCTCGCTTAACCAGGGGGCTTACGAGCAGTACTTC
CASSLNQGAYEQYF
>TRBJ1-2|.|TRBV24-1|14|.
TGTGCCACCAGCGCGGAGGGGCAGGTTTACGGCTACACCTTC
CATSAEGQVYGYTF
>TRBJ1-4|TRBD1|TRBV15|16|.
TGTGCCACCAGCAGAGAATCGACAGGGGGATCTGAAAAACTGTTTTTT
CATSRESTGGSEKLFF
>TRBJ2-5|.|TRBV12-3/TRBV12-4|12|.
TGTGCCAGCAGTCCCCCCTTAGAGACCCAGTACTTC
CASSPPLETQYF
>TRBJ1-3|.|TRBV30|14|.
TGTGCCTGGAGCCCGACACTCACTGGAAACACCATATATTTT
CAWSPTLTGNTIYF
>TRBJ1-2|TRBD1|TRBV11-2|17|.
TGTGCCAGCAGCTTCCTCCGGGACAGGGCTTCTAACTATGGCTACACCTTC
CASSFLRDRASNYGYTF
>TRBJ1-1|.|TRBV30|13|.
TGTGCCTGGAGAAGGGGTCTGAACACTGAAGCTTTCTTT
CAWRRGLNTEAFF
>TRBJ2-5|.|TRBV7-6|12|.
TGTGCCAGCAGCTTAGGGTCGGGGACCCAGTACTTC
CASSLGSGTQYF
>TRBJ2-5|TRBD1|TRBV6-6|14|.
TGTGCCAGCAGACCGGGGACAGATGAAGAGACCCAGTACTTC
CASRPGTDEETQYF
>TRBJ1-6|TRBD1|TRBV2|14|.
TGTGCCAGCAGGGTTAGGGGGCGGAATTCACCCCTCCACTTT
CASRVRGRNSPLHF
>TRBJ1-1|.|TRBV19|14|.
TGTGCCAGTAGTTCTAATGGGGGGACCACTGAAGCTTTCTTT
CASSSNGGTTEAFF
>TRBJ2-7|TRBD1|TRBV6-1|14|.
TGTGCCAGCAGTGAATGGCAGGGGGCTTGGGAGCAGTACTTC
CASSEWQGAWEQYF
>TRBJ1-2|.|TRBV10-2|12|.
TGCGCCAGCAGAGACAGGACTTATGGCTACACCTTC
CASRDRTYGYTF